A single sample gave rise to the 9 T cell receptor beta chains below, sequenced in a study of blood T cell repertoires in COVID-19. Assay: immunoSEQ multiplex PCR; the TCRdb copy retains only in-frame clones and omits some. The table includes under 500,000 clones, 87% detected once. The sequencing input was PBMCs or T cells enriched from blood (not recorded which). These receptor sequences come from a woman aged 18-35 years with acute COVID-19.

This chain connects TRBV12-3 or TRBV12-4 to TRBJ1-5, with a weak D call TRBD1 (6 bases). CDR3 length equals 13 residues. With 2 bases removed from V and 9 bases from J, the gap between germline ends came to 11 bases. The CDR3 nucleotides read TGTGCCAGCAGTTTAAGGACAGAGTGGCCCCAGCATTTT. Residues: CASSLRTEWPQHF.

This clone was detected only once. The gene calls are TRBV28 and TRBJ2-6, with 9 bases fitting TRBD1. Germline V gene sequence: CDR1 MDHEN, CDR2 SYDVKM. The CDR3 runs 17 residues. With 7 bases clipped from V and 2 bases from J, the junction kept 9 bases outside the gene matches. The CDR3 loop reads CASTLSRDRAGANVLTF. Here the CDR3 DNA reads TGTGCCAGCACCTTGTCCCGGGACAGGGCTGGGGCCAACGTCCTGACTTTC.

The rearrangement uses TRBV4-1 and TRBJ2-1; TRBD2 is a possible D gene (5 bases). The CDR3 runs to 16 residues. Trimming took off 6 bases at V and 6 bases at J, with 21 bases between the two ends. CDR1 and CDR2 from the germline V gene are MGHRA and YSYEKL. CDR3 sequence: CASRVKTSNSLNEQFF. The CDR3 DNA follows: TGCGCCAGCAGGGTAAAAACTAGTAACTCACTCAATGAGCAGTTCTTC.

This chain connects TRBV4-3 to TRBJ1-5; D is unclear. Trimming left V 2 bases short and J 0 bases short, with 8 bases between. The CDR3 is 15 residues long. Germline V lookup: CDR1 LGHNA, CDR2 YSLEER. DNA for the CDR3: TGCGCCAGCAGCCAAAGCGCCTATAGCAATCAGCCCCAGCATTTT. Its protein product is CASSQSAYSNQPQHF.

The rearrangement links TRBV6-5 to TRBJ2-1; possible D gene TRBD1, 6 bases. Trimming removed 4 bases at V and 0 bases at J, with 10 bases between. The CDR3 runs to 15 residues. The germline V gene has CDR1 MNHEY and CDR2 SVGAGI. The CDR3 is CASSSTGTSYNEQFF. In DNA, the CDR3 is TGTGCCAGCAGTTCGACAGGCACCTCCTACAATGAGCAGTTCTTC.

This chain connects TRBV19 to TRBJ1-2; 9 bases match TRBD1. CDR3 length equals 18 residues. The germline V gene encodes CDR1 LNHDA and CDR2 SQIVND (reference sequence). The ends lost 1 base at V and 5 bases at J; junction bases unmatched: 14. In DNA form, the CDR3 reads TGTGCCAGTAGTATAGGAGGGACAGGGCCGATAGGAGGGTATGGCTACACCTTC. Residues: CASSIGGTGPIGGYGYTF.

This clone has a handful of counts. The V and J genes are TRBV27 and TRBJ2-7; the D gene is possibly TRBD1 (6 bases). Germline-derived CDR1 and CDR2 are MNHEY and SMNVEV (reference sequence). The CDR3 has 15 residues. V lost 6 bases, J lost 0 bases, and 15 bases lay in between. Here the CDR3 reads CASRAYRADSYEQYF. CDR3 bases: TGTGCCAGCAGAGCCTACAGGGCCGACTCCTACGAGCAGTACTTC.

This clone was recorded only once. This chain joins TRBV24-1 and TRBJ1-2; TRBD1 agrees at 7 bases. CDR3 length equals 15 residues. The germline CDR1 and CDR2 sequences are KGHDR and SFDVKD. With 4 bases clipped from V and 2 bases from J, the junction kept 6 bases outside the gene matches. The CDR3 DNA sequence: TGTGCCACCAGTGAACCCTTACAGGGGAACTATGGCTACACCTTC. Protein product: CATSEPLQGNYGYTF.

This chain connects TRBV10-3 to TRBJ1-1; the D gene is possibly TRBD1 (5 bases). The CDR3 contains 15 residues. The germline gives CDR1 ENHRY, CDR2 SYGVKD. V was cut by 3 bases and J by 2 bases, with 13 bases left in between. The CDR3, as DNA: TGTGCCATCAGTGAAAGACAGACGTTAAACACTGAAGCTTTCTTT. It yields the protein CAISERQTLNTEAFF.